This TCR beta chain was recovered during a study of shared T cell receptors in the human thymus. Germline lookup yields CDR1 LNHNV and CDR2 YYDKDF (reference sequence). The CDR3 totals 14 residues. The V and J ends lost 1 base and 6 bases respectively, with 9 bases between them. TCRdb's copy holds only in-frame clones and misses some; the assay was immunoSEQ multiplex PCR. The repertoire includes 700,000 or so clones, approximately 83% of them detected once, and 0.0095% to 0.013% sits in the top ten. These same data were also listed under a study on human thymus T cells. From that report: Congenital heart defects were the reason for the corrective surgery that the donors, healthy Finnish infants, were having. The study used thymus tissue resected during corrective heart surgery. Repertoires sampled from thymus and blood appeared biased in V and J gene usage. The related literature has documented a marked overlap of thymic repertoires among unrelated individuals.

This chain joins TRBV15 and TRBJ1-4; the D gene is possibly TRBD1 (6 bases). This TCR was sampled from a girl less than two years old with a congenital heart defect. The sequenced material came from thymocytes. As DNA, the CDR3 is TGTGCCACCAGCAGAGTGGGGGCAGATGAAAAACTGTTTTTT. It encodes CATSRVGADEKLFF.